This T cell receptor beta chain was sequenced during a study of blood T cell repertoires in COVID-19 (dated by TCRdb to about 2020). Regarding the complete study: Collaborator samples came from the United States, Italy and Spain and covered acute and convalescent phases of COVID-19. The prospective study material was composed of cDNA or gDNA derived from T cells, B-cell-depleted T cells, or PBMCs. Deeply sampled blood TCRbeta repertoires from subjects exposed to, actively infected with, or recovered from COVID-19 were included in the dataset. The samples were drawn from two sources: the first 160 participants of the ongoing ImmuneRACE study, and 950 to 1,500 subjects contributed by 6 global collaborators. Where available, HLA class I and class II types were obtained from metadata supplied by the sample provider rather than from assay-based typing. The repertoires were made available in a free public database intended to serve as a resource for research on the immune response to SARS-CoV-2. Nearly every sample came with metadata listing a de-identified subject ID, COVID-19 status, age in years and sex. Study-level results and caveats: How much clinical and demographic metadata was included differed by source and by participant, and the metadata was provided uncurated.

The CDR3 contains 11 residues, cysteine and phenylalanine counted. Kept here is only the CDR3 DNA, which spans 33 bases and is read in frame from base 1. V loses 2 bases, J loses 7 bases, and the germline ends lie 6 bases apart. Looking up the germline V gene (reference sequence) yields CDR1 DFQATT and CDR2 SNEGSKA. TCRbeta CDR3 regions were amplified from genomic DNA using the immunoSEQ Assay, a bias-controlled multiplex PCR. The original pipeline was this. The number of nucleated cells in each sample was estimated by amplification of reference gene primers within the assay. Sequence reads were collapsed and filtered to measure the absolute abundance of every unique TCRbeta CDR3 rearrangement. For each sample, productive Simpson clonality was calculated by taking the square root of Simpson's diversity index across productive rearrangements. TCRdb retrieved this table from immuneACCESS and kept in-frame rearrangements only. Not all clones are present; in checked studies, unresolved V genes account for under half, and no reason is known for the remainder. The V and J calls and the clone size are those of that table, but D and trimming were determined from the DNA. The sample has under 300,000 clones on record, approximately 86% of them singletons. The ten largest clones take up roughly 1.6% of the sample.

As regards this clone: Which antigen it targets is not known. No base qualities exist here, and no much larger clone lies one base off it.

Enrolling through a virtual design, the prospective study's participants ranged in age from roughly 18 to 100 years and lived across roughly 23 United States geographic areas. To assign participants to cohorts, the prospective study relied on clinical history that participants themselves reported in a screening survey and a study questionnaire. Recovered participants in ImmuneRACE Cohort 3 were defined by two consecutive negative NP/OP PCR tests, clearance by a healthcare professional, or resolution of symptoms. In the prospective study, mobile phlebotomists collected whole blood, serum and a nasopharyngeal or oropharyngeal swab from each participant. Prospective study participants could optionally give additional blood draws and questionnaires over an approximately 2-month period. Blood samples from the prospective study were shipped frozen or at room temperature prior to DNA extraction.

This TCR was sampled from a woman aged 45 to 65 who had recovered from COVID-19. The rearranged chain carries TRBV20-1 and TRBJ2-1, with the D gene too uncertain to name. The sequencing input was PBMCs or T cells enriched from blood (not recorded which). The CDR3 is CSARYQNEQFF. The DNA sequence is as follows: TGCAGTGCTAGATATCAGAATGAGCAGTTCTTC.